One and the same sample provided the 28 T cell receptor beta chains below, sequenced in a study of shared clonotypes between healthy human individuals. The assay was immunoSEQ multiplex PCR, and TCRdb's table has in-frame clones only and misses some. The repertoire holds 660,000 or so clones, with roughly 96% as singletons. CD45RO-negative CD8 cells positively selected for CCR7 made up the naive population, which excluded terminally differentiated effector memory CD45RA+ cells. Sequencing was performed on naive CD8+ T cells sorted from blood. The receptors come from a woman under 40 in good health.

The CDR3 DNA reads as TGTGCCTGGAGTGTAGGGGGAACAGGGTCAGATACGCAGTATTTT. Encoded protein: CAWSVGGTGSDTQYF. The chain recombines TRBV30 with TRBJ2-3, with a possible D match to TRBD1 (6 bases). Germline CDR1 is GTSNPN and CDR2 is SVGIG (reference sequence). The CDR3 consists of 15 residues. Trimming shortened V by 0 bases and J by 4 bases, and 14 bases separated the two germline ends.

The genes are TRBV6-1 and TRBJ1-5; D may be TRBD1 (5 bases). The CDR3 consists of 14 residues. V was pared by 8 bases and J by 1 base, with 12 bases between. Germline values: CDR1 MNHNS, CDR2 SASEGT. The CDR3 region is CASGTGISNQPQHF. CDR3 DNA: TGTGCCAGCGGTACAGGTATCAGCAATCAGCCCCAGCATTTT.

The rearrangement uses TRBV29-1 and TRBJ2-1; 9 bases are shared with TRBD1. V gave up 4 bases and J gave up 3 bases; unmatched junction bases: 13. This CDR3 region has 17 residues. Germline CDR1 is SQVTM and CDR2 is ANQGSEA. The CDR3 DNA reads as TGCAGCGTTGCGGGGGGATTGGGACAGGGTGTCTACAATGAGCAGTTCTTC. It translates to CSVAGGLGQGVYNEQFF.

The CDR3 sequence is CASSFGGLRPRDTQYF. DNA for the CDR3: TGTGCCAGCAGCTTCGGGGGCCTACGGCCGAGAGATACGCAGTATTTT. The chain is built from TRBV7-6 and TRBJ2-3; either TRBD1 or TRBD2 may fit D (6 bases each). The CDR3 length is 16 residues. With 3 bases removed from V and 5 bases from J, the gap between germline ends came to 18 bases. Germline-derived CDR1 and CDR2 are SGHVS and FNYEAQ. The full variable domain, completed using reference TRBV7-6 and TRBJ2-3, is GAGVSQSPRYKVTKRGQDVALRCDPISGHVSLYWYRQALGQGPEFLTYFNYEAQQDKSGLPNDRFSAERPEGSISTLTIQRTEQRDSAMYRCASSFGGLRPRDTQYFGPGTRLTVL.

The chain uses TRBV28 and TRBJ2-1; TRBD2 is a possible D gene (6 bases). Germline V lookup: CDR1 MDHEN, CDR2 SYDVKM. Trimming shortened V by 6 bases and J by 3 bases, and 15 bases separated the two germline ends. The CDR3 is made up of 15 amino acids. Here the CDR3 reads CASRNRDSSYNEQFF. CDR3 bases: TGTGCCAGCAGGAACCGGGACTCAAGCTACAATGAGCAGTTCTTC.

Only one count was recorded for this clone. This CDR3 is CASIPGFYEQYF. CDR3 sequence (DNA): TGTGCCAGTATTCCCGGCTTTTACGAGCAGTACTTC. The gene calls are TRBV19 and TRBJ2-7; D gene uncertain. Trimming stripped 7 bases from V and 4 bases from J, with 11 bases between. CDR3 length equals 12 residues. Germline values: CDR1 LNHDA, CDR2 SQIVND (reference sequence).

This clone came up a few times. The sample contains more than one DNA sequence encoding this CDR3. CDR3 residues: CASSLGYYEQYF. CDR3 sequence (DNA): TGTGCCAGCAGCTTAGGGTACTACGAGCAGTACTTC. The rearrangement joins TRBV7-9 to TRBJ2-7; no definite D call. The CDR3 sequence is 12 residues long. Germline CDR1 reads SEHNR; CDR2 reads FQNEAQ (reference sequence). Between the trimmed V and J ends, which lost 1 base and 3 bases, there was a span of 4 bases. Filled out from reference TRBV7-9 and TRBJ2-7, the complete variable domain reads DTGVSQNPRHKITKRGQNVTFRCDPISEHNRLYWYRQTLGQGPEFLTYFQNEAQLEKSRLLSDRFSAERPKGSFSTLEIQRTEQGDSAMYLCASSLGYYEQYFGPGTRLTVT.

This rearrangement joins TRBV7-6 to TRBJ2-7; TRBD2 matches at 13 bases. CDR3 length: 18 residues. With 5 bases clipped from V and 3 bases from J, the junction kept 13 bases outside the gene matches. The germline gives CDR1 SGHVS, CDR2 FNYEAQ. The CDR3 DNA reads as TGTGCCAGCAGCACAAGGGGGGGACTAGCGGGAACAAACTACGAGCAGTACTTC. It specifies CASSTRGGLAGTNYEQYF.

The gene calls are TRBV10-2 and TRBJ2-3, with 11 positions matching TRBD2. Germline CDR1 WSHSY, CDR2 SAAADI. V shed 8 bases and J 0 bases; nucleotides not matched to a gene: 4. The CDR3 sequence is 15 residues long. Written as DNA, the CDR3 is TGCGCCAGCTTAAGACTAGCGGGGAGCACAGATACGCAGTATTTT. As protein: CASLRLAGSTDTQYF.

This chain connects TRBV7-9 to TRBJ1-2, with D possibly matching TRBD1 (6 bases). In germline, CDR1 is SEHNR, CDR2 FQNEAQ (reference sequence). The CDR3 extends over 16 amino acids. V shed 7 bases and J shed 3 bases, with 21 bases lying between them. The CDR3 nucleotides read TGTGCCAGCATCAAAGGGTCGGGGGGCGCTCACTATGGCTACACCTTC. It specifies CASIKGSGGAHYGYTF.

CDR3 sequence: CASSPTKEAPYNEQFF. The CDR3 DNA sequence: TGCGCCAGCAGCCCGACGAAGGAGGCGCCCTACAATGAGCAGTTCTTC. The J gene is TRBJ2-1, the V gene TRBV5-1; perhaps TRBD2 as D (5 bases). From germline, CDR1 is SGHRS and CDR2 YFSETQ. Trimming pared 4 bases from V and 2 bases from J, leaving 16 bases between. The CDR3 totals 16 residues.

The V and J genes are TRBV2 and TRBJ2-1; 9 bases map to TRBD2. The V segment lost 4 bases and the J segment 8 bases; nucleotides outside the gene matches: 9. The V gene's germline CDR1 is SNHLY and CDR2 FYNNEI. This CDR3 has 15 amino acids. The CDR3 here is CASSVGVAGAHEQFF. The CDR3 nucleotides are TGTGCCAGCAGTGTTGGAGTAGCGGGAGCCCATGAGCAGTTCTTC. The full variable domain, in which reference TRBV2 and TRBJ2-1 provide the parts outside the CDR3, is EPEVTQTPSHQVTQMGQEVILRCVPISNHLYFYWYRQILGQKVEFLVSFYNNEISEKSEIFDDQFSVERPDGSNFTLKIRSTKLEDSAMYFCASSVGVAGAHEQFFGPGTRLTVL.

This chain joins TRBV9 and TRBJ2-1; TRBD2 matches 9 bases. This CDR3 region has 16 residues. With 0 bases clipped from V and 2 bases from J, the junction kept 3 bases outside the gene matches. The germline CDR1 and CDR2 sequences are SGDLS and YYNGEE. CDR3 in DNA: TGTGCCAGCAGCGTAGAAGGCGGGAGGGCCTACAATGAGCAGTTCTTC. Translated: CASSVEGGRAYNEQFF.

CDR3 coding DNA: TGTGCCAGCAGCCCGGTGGTAGCGAGAAGCTCCTACGAGCAGTACTTC. Its protein is CASSPVVARSSYEQYF. V usage is TRBV7-2 and J usage is TRBJ2-7; possible D gene TRBD2, 5 bases. Germline V gene sequence: CDR1 SGHTA, CDR2 FQGNSA. The CDR3 is 16 amino acids. V was cut by 5 bases and J by 0 bases, with 17 bases left in between.

This clone came up once. The V call is TRBV12-1, the J call TRBJ2-7; the D call of TRBD2 is as the table states it, not checked on the DNA. TRBV12-1 is a recognized pseudogene. The CDR3 is 13 residues long. CDR3 sequence: CASKGLAVYEQYF. CDR3 nucleotides: TGTGCCAGCAAGGGACTAGCGGTCTACGAGCAGTACTTC.

The chain joins TRBV7-8 to TRBJ1-1, with TRBD1 matching over 7 bases. J gave up 0 bases and V 4 bases, and 20 bases lay outside the gene matches. CDR1 and CDR2 from the germline V gene are SGHVS and FQNEAQ. The CDR3 loop spans 20 amino acids. This CDR3 is CASSSYTIGTELDMNTEAFF. In nucleotides, the CDR3 is TGTGCCAGCAGCTCATATACGATAGGGACAGAACTAGACATGAACACTGAAGCTTTCTTT.

The CDR3 loop is CASSGQGSYNEQFF. CDR3 DNA sequence: TGTGCCAGTTCGGGACAGGGGTCCTACAATGAGCAGTTCTTC. The chain employs TRBV13 and TRBJ2-1, with 10 bases lining up with TRBD1. V dropped 9 bases and J dropped 1; count of bases not matched to a gene: 3. The germline gives CDR1 PRHDT, CDR2 FYEKMQ (reference sequence). The CDR3 contains 14 residues.

In the case of this clone: This specimen includes other DNA sequences encoding the same CDR3. The chain carries TRBV27 and TRBJ2-7; D remains unclear. The CDR3 is 14 amino acids. Germline V gives CDR1 MNHEY, CDR2 SMNVEV (reference sequence). The V end lost 2 bases, the J end lost 0 bases, and 8 bases lay between the germline ends. The CDR3 DNA reads as TGTGCCAGCAGTTTAGCCATCACCTCCTACGAGCAGTACTTC. Its protein product is CASSLAITSYEQYF.

This clone was found once. A junction boundary mismatches the germline segment, possibly from a read error. The rearrangement joins TRBV4-1 to TRBJ2-5; a weak D match, TRBD1 (6 bases). The CDR3 runs 15 residues. Germline loops: CDR1 MGHRA, CDR2 YSYEKL. The CDR3 nucleotides read TGCGCCAGCAGCCAAGATTCAGGGGCTCAAGGGACCCAGTACTTC. This codes for CASSQDSGAQGTQYF.

The chain joins TRBV27 to TRBJ2-6; weak D call: TRBD1 (5 bases). The CDR3 consists of 18 residues. CDR1 is MNHEY and CDR2 is SMNVEV in the germline V gene (reference sequence). The V and J ends lost 3 bases and 0 bases respectively, with 15 bases between them. Here the CDR3 DNA reads TGTGCCAGCAGTTTCAGCCCCCCTGGACACTCTGGGGCCAACGTCCTGACTTTC. This gives the protein CASSFSPPGHSGANVLTF.

This clone was seen just once. This rearrangement joins TRBV5-1 to TRBJ2-5, with 8 positions matching TRBD1. Losses at the gene ends were 0 bases for V and 1 base for J; bases not matched to a gene: 2. Germline V CDR1 and CDR2: SGHRS, YFSETQ. The CDR3 contains 15 residues. Here the CDR3 DNA reads TGCGCCAGCAGCTTGGTTGACAGGGGCCAAGAGACCCAGTACTTC. Translated, it gives CASSLVDRGQETQYF.

The rearrangement joins TRBV27 to TRBJ2-7; possibly TRBD2 for D (6 bases). The CDR3 has 14 amino acids. Per the germline V gene, CDR1 is MNHEY and CDR2 is SMNVEV (reference sequence). V was clipped by 2 bases and J by 3 bases, with 11 bases between them. CDR3 sequence reads: CASSLTTSSYEQYF. DNA for the CDR3: TGTGCCAGCAGTTTAACGACTAGTAGCTACGAGCAGTACTTC.

V is TRBV2 and J is TRBJ2-7, with a possible D match to TRBD2 (5 bases). Trimming shortened V by 0 bases and J by 2 bases, and 11 bases separated the two germline ends. The CDR3 runs 15 residues. Germline CDR1 SNHLY, CDR2 FYNNEI. The CDR3 DNA follows: TGTGCCAGCAGTGAAGCGGCTAGCTGGACCTACGAGCAGTACTTC. Protein: CASSEAASWTYEQYF.

V is TRBV6-5 and J is TRBJ1-2; tentatively, D is TRBD1 (5 bases). V lost 8 bases, J lost 12 bases, and 16 bases lay in between. This CDR3 comprises 11 residues. Germline CDR1 is MNHEY and CDR2 is SVGAGI. The CDR3 DNA follows: TGTGCCAGCTCGACGGGGCAGGAACACACCTTC. Translating gives CASSTGQEHTF.

The rearrangement uses TRBV5-4 and TRBJ2-7; TRBD1 agrees at 10 bases. The germline CDR1 and CDR2 sequences are SGHNT and YYREEE (reference sequence). The J segment lost 5 bases and the V segment lost 4 bases, leaving 6 bases of the junction unmatched. The CDR3 is made up of 14 amino acids. In DNA, the CDR3 is TGTGCCAGCAGCCCAAGGGACAGGGGACACGAGCAGTACTTC. Translating it yields CASSPRDRGHEQYF.

The genes are TRBV6-5 and TRBJ2-6, with D possibly TRBD2 on 7 matching bases. Trimming removed 10 bases from V and 4 bases from J, with 14 bases in between. CDR1 and CDR2 from the germline V gene are MNHEY and SVGAGI. This CDR3 is 14 amino acids long. The CDR3 DNA follows: TGTGCCACCGAGGCGGGGGCCGGGGCCAACGTCCTGACTTTC. Translated: CATEAGAGANVLTF.

About this clone: At the DNA level, this CDR3 is encoded by other sequences in the same sample as well. V and J are TRBV7-9 and TRBJ2-7; D is uncertain. This CDR3 has 12 amino acids. The germline gives CDR1 SEHNR, CDR2 FQNEAQ (reference sequence). V lost 1 base, J lost 1 base, and 2 bases lay in between. Here the CDR3 reads CASSLVSYEQYF. CDR3 DNA: TGTGCCAGCAGCTTAGTTTCCTACGAGCAGTACTTC.

The chain couples TRBV27 to TRBJ2-2; D ambiguous. This CDR3 has 15 amino acids. Between the trimmed V and J ends, which lost 3 bases and 2 bases, there was a span of 10 bases. Germline V gives CDR1 MNHEY, CDR2 SMNVEV (reference sequence). CDR3 coding DNA: TGTGCCAGCAGTTTGCTCGGGTCTAACACCGGGGAGCTGTTTTTT. Translating it yields CASSLLGSNTGELFF.